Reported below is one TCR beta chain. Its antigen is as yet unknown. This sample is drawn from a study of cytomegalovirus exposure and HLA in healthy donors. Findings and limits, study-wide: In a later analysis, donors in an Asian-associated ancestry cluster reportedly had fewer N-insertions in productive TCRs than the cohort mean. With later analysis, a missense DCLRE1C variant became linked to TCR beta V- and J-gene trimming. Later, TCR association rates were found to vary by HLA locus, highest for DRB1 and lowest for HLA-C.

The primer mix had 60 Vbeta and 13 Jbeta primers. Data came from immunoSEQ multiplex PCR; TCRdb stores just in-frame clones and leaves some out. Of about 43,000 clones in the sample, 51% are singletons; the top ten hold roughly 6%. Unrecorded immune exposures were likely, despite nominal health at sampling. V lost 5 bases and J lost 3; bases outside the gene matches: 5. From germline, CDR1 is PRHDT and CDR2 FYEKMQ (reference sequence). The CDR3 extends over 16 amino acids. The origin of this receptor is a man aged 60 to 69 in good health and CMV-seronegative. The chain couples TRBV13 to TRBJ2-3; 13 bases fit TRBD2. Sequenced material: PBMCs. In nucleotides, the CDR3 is TGTGCCAGCAGCGGCGGACTAGCGGGAGAAACAGATACGCAGTATTTT. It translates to CASSGGLAGETDTQYF.